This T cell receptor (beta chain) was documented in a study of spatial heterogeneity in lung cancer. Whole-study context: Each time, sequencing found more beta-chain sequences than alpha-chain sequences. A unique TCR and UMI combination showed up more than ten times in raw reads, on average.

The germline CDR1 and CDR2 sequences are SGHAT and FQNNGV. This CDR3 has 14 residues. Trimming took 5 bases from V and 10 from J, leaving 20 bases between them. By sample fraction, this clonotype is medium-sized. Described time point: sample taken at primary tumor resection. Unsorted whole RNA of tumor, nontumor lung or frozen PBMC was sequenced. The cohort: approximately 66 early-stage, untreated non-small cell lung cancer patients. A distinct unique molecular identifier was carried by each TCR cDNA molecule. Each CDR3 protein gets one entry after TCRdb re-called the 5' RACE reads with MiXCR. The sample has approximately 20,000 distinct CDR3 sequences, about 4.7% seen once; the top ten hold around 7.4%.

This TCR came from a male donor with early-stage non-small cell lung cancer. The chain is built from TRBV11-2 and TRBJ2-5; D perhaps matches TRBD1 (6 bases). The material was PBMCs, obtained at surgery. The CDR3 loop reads CASSPYWDGQFQYF. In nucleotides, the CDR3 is TGTGCCAGCAGCCCCTACTGGGACGGACAGTTCCAGTACTTC.